Listed below are T cell receptor beta chains from one sample, sequenced in a study of T cell repertoires in cytomegalovirus infection. TCRdb itself ran the reads through MiXCR, one entry per CDR3 protein. The sample lists approximately 770,000 distinct CDR3 sequences, just under 30% occurring once. These receptors' antigens are unknown. The sample here was cultured CD8+ T cells from PBMCs, taken from culture after CMV antigen stimulation. These receptors all come from a human donor in good health (CMV status not recorded). Some clones in this sample may be carry-over from other donors' samples. Each CDR3 is given with its conserved first and last residue. A D gene is named only where the DNA matches it firmly. Rows give clone size only sometimes, using once, few, many, or a class for an expanded clone.

v_call	d_call	j_call	clone_size	cdr3_aa	cdr3_nt
TRBV29-1	TRBD1	TRBJ2-1	many	CSIHRTGGNEQFF	TGCAGCATCCACCGGACAGGGGGCAATGAGCAGTTCTTC
TRBV19	-	TRBJ1-2	-	CASSTQGWGYGYTF	TGTGCCAGTAGTACGCAGGGATGGGGCTATGGCTACACCTTC
TRBV28	TRBD2	TRBJ2-1	-	CASSSGLAGGVSYNEQFF	TGTGCCAGCAGTTCCGGACTAGCGGGGGGGGTCTCCTACAATGAGCAGTTCTTC
TRBV9	TRBD1	TRBJ2-1	few	CASRPDSGGYNEQFF	TGTGCCAGCAGACCAGATTCAGGGGGCTACAATGAGCAGTTCTTC
TRBV6-1	-	TRBJ1-4	many	CASSLDLSTNEKLFF	TGTGCCAGCAGCCTGGACCTCTCAACTAATGAAAAACTGTTTTTT
TRBV7-6	-	TRBJ2-3	few	CASSTRTAVSTDTQYF	TGTGCCAGCAGCACCAGGACCGCTGTTAGCACAGATACGCAGTATTTT
TRBV5-1	-	TRBJ1-3	-	CASSLEGEVSGNTIYF	TGCGCCAGCAGCTTGGAGGGTGAAGTTTCTGGAAACACCATATATTTT
TRBV7-3	-	TRBJ2-1	-	CASSPGGARNEQFF	TGTGCCAGCAGCCCAGGAGGGGCACGGAATGAGCAGTTCTTC
TRBV20-1	-	TRBJ1-5	-	CSARDISSHGDQPQHF	TGCAGTGCTAGAGATATAAGTTCGCACGGCGATCAGCCCCAGCATTTT
TRBV7-6	-	TRBJ2-1	many	CASSLAKGAGYNEQFF	TGTGCTAGCAGCTTAGCTAAGGGGGCGGGGTACAATGAGCAGTTCTTC
TRBV7-9	-	TRBJ2-6	few	CASSFKDTSGANVLTF	TGTGCCAGCAGCTTCAAAGACACCTCTGGGGCCAACGTCCTGACTTTC
TRBV12-5	TRBD1	TRBJ1-2	many	CASGLGQGYGYTF	TGTGCTAGTGGCCTCGGACAGGGGTATGGCTACACCTTC
TRBV10-3	TRBD1	TRBJ1-2	few	CAISEPLLTGNIDGYTF	TGTGCCATCAGTGAGCCGCTTTTGACAGGGAACATAGATGGCTACACCTTC
TRBV12-3/TRBV12-4	TRBD1	TRBJ1-1	-	CASSPTGGGGGTFF	TGTGCCAGCAGTCCCACAGGGGGAGGAGGGGGGACTTTCTTT
TRBV7-9	-	TRBJ1-1	-	CASSFSPGSAFF	TGTGCCAGCAGCTTTTCCCCGGGCTCGGCTTTCTTT
TRBV4-3	-	TRBJ1-6	few	CASSQDMREYYNSPLHF	TGCGCCAGCAGCCAAGATATGAGGGAGTACTATAATTCACCCCTCCACTTT
TRBV7-6	-	TRBJ1-6	many	CASSLASQGYNSPLHF	TGTGCCAGCAGCTTAGCAAGCCAGGGGTACAATTCACCCCTCCACTTT
TRBV7-2	TRBD1	TRBJ1-1	many	CASRRTTGEAFF	TGTGCCAGCAGGCGGACGACAGGGGAAGCTTTCTTT
TRBV7-2	-	TRBJ2-5	many	CASSPGPGWGETQYF	TGTGCCAGCAGCCCAGGGCCAGGGTGGGGAGAGACCCAGTACTTC
TRBV6-2/TRBV6-3	-	TRBJ2-2	-	CASSYSFPTGELFF	TGTGCCAGCAGTTACTCTTTTCCCACCGGGGAGCTGTTTTTT
TRBV7-6	-	TRBJ1-4	many	CASSPAAGTNEKLFF	TGTGCCAGCAGCCCCGCGGCAGGGACTAATGAAAAACTGTTTTTT
TRBV7-6	TRBD1	TRBJ1-1	-	CASSSLQGGTNTEAFF	TGTGCCAGCAGCTCACTACAGGGGGGAACAAACACTGAAGCTTTCTTT
TRBV2	-	TRBJ1-1	-	CASARVSTEAFF	TGTGCCAGCGCGAGGGTCAGCACTGAAGCTTTCTTT
TRBV3-1	-	TRBJ2-1	few	CASSHELDNEQFF	TGTGCCAGCAGCCACGAGCTCGACAATGAGCAGTTCTTC
TRBV7-2	TRBD2	TRBJ2-3	many	CASSDPGTSGFSFGEMYF	TGTGCCAGCAGCGATCCCGGGACTAGCGGGTTCTCCTTTGGGGAGATGTATTTT
TRBV7-2	-	TRBJ2-5	many	CASSLTGRQETQYF	TGTGCCAGCAGCTTAACGGGGCGCCAAGAGACCCAGTACTTC
TRBV4-3	-	TRBJ1-2	-	CASSERAPGQGGYTF	TGCGCCAGCAGCGAGAGGGCCCCGGGGCAGGGTGGCTACACCTTC
TRBV7-2	TRBD2	TRBJ2-3	many	CASSLVRERTDTQYF	TGTGCCAGCAGCTTAGTGCGGGAGCGCACAGATACGCAGTATTTT
TRBV7-4	TRBD1	TRBJ1-1	many	CASSLWDRAHHTEAFF	TGTGCCAGCAGCTTATGGGACAGGGCCCATCACACTGAAGCTTTCTTT
TRBV7-9	-	TRBJ2-5	many	CASIGFEGRKQTQYF	TGTGCCAGCATTGGCTTCGAGGGGAGGAAACAGACCCAGTACTTC
TRBV5-6	-	TRBJ2-7	-	CASSAFGGREQYF	TGTGCCAGCAGCGCTTTTGGGGGTCGCGAGCAGTACTTC
TRBV7-9	-	TRBJ1-2	-	CASSHWDISLNYGYTF	TGTGCCAGCAGCCATTGGGACATCTCTCTGAACTATGGCTACACCTTC
TRBV5-4	TRBD1	TRBJ1-2	few	CVMVDRDVRYTF	TGTGTCATGGTGGACAGGGATGTTCGCTACACCTTC
TRBV27	-	TRBJ2-1	-	CASSFRAHSYNEQFF	TGTGCCAGCAGTTTCAGGGCTCACTCCTACAATGAGCAGTTCTTC
TRBV13	TRBD1	TRBJ2-2	few	CASSSDRGTGELFF	TGTGCCAGCAGCTCAGACAGGGGCACCGGGGAGCTGTTTTTT
TRBV7-6	-	TRBJ1-6	many	CASSASDQFSPLHF	TGTGCCAGCAGCGCTAGTGACCAATTTTCACCCCTCCACTTT
TRBV28	-	TRBJ2-3	-	CASSLVGASHTQYF	TGTGCCAGCAGTTTGGTGGGGGCCAGCCATACGCAGTATTTT
TRBV6-5	-	TRBJ1-1	-	CASGYVGAEAFF	TGTGCCAGCGGTTACGTGGGCGCTGAAGCTTTCTTT
TRBV11-2	TRBD1	TRBJ2-4	few	CASSSPSTGGAKNIQYF	TGTGCCAGCAGCTCCCCTTCGACAGGGGGAGCCAAAAACATTCAGTACTTC
TRBV6-5	-	TRBJ1-5	few	CASRVGINQPQHF	TGTGCCAGCAGGGTAGGGATTAATCAGCCCCAGCATTTT